This T cell receptor beta chain was observed in a study of metastatic and nonmetastatic thyroid tumors (TCRdb year 2020). In terms of the full investigation: The researchers compared repertoires between peripheral blood samples and tumor or nodule tissue samples from patients with malignant or benign thyroid disease. Broad study findings and their caveats: TCR beta diversity was reported as significantly higher in malignant tumors than in benign nodules, in both blood and tumor samples.

No treatment had been received by any patient before thyroid surgery. Patient clinical samples collected from the early 2010s to the late 2010s were retrospectively analysed using T-cell receptor beta sequencing. Clipping removes 5 bases from V and 2 bases from J, with 10 as the unmatched junction base count. Looking up the germline V gene yields CDR1 MNHNS and CDR2 SASEGT. Reading from cysteine to phenylalanine, the CDR3 counts 16 amino acids. Only the CDR3 DNA stays, 48 bases, in frame from base 1. Based on its abundance in the sample, this clone is medium-sized (0.01 to 0.1%). Its recognized antigen is unknown. Qualities for individual bases were not recorded, and no much larger clone is one base off. The method behind the library was PCR. TCRdb records Illumina HiSeq 4000 as the sequencer. High-throughput sequencing was used to profile the CDR3 region of the TCR beta-chain in every patient. The authors' pipeline ran thus. Drawing on CDR3 differences between clinicopathological groups, the researchers built a classifier meant to tell apart patients with distant-metastatic papillary thyroid cancer. The Shannon index was used to assess repertoire diversity, and the Morisita-Horn index was used to assess tumor-blood repertoire similarity. In TCRdb, the public reads were trimmed at Q25 with fastp and aligned with MiXCR, with productive beta chains retained. The V and J calls come from TCRdb's annotation, not from the publication. The sample table lists about 10,000 clones, 12% of them with a count of one. The biggest ten clones account for roughly 12% of the sample.

Sequencing used blood. The receptor chain draws on TRBV6-1 and TRBJ2-3, with 7 middle bases fitting TRBD2. This clonotype was obtained from a female donor with papillary thyroid cancer or a benign thyroid nodule (not recorded which). Some clones in this sample may be carry-over from other donors' samples. The DNA reads TGTGCCAGCAGTACGATGGGGGGGAGACACACAGATACGCAGTATTTT. Its coded protein is CASSTMGGRHTDTQYF.